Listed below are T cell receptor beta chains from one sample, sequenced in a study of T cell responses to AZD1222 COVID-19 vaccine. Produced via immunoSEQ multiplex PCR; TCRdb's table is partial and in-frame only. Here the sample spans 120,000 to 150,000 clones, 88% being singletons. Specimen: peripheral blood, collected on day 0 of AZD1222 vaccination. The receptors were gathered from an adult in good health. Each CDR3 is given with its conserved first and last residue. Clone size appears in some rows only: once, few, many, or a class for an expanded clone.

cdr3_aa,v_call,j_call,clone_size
CASGPGPLYSPLHF,TRBV6-2/TRBV6-3,TRBJ1-6,once
CASSLAGSSYEQYF,TRBV28,TRBJ2-7,few
CASSRVGGGNTEAFF,TRBV3-1/TRBV3-2,TRBJ1-1,-
CASSRDREYEQYF,TRBV5-1,TRBJ2-7,once
CAWNLYREAEKLFF,TRBV30,TRBJ1-4,-
CASTPDLGDTEAFF,TRBV6-2/TRBV6-3,TRBJ1-1,few
CASSQGQFQPQHF,TRBV18,TRBJ1-5,-
CASSSTGTVNEKLFF,TRBV19,TRBJ1-4,-
CASSAYYEQYF,TRBV28,TRBJ2-7,-
CASSLFVGRVQETQYF,TRBV7-2,TRBJ2-5,few
CSVEGTSGSRYEQFF,TRBV29-1,TRBJ2-1,-